Listed below are T cell receptor beta chains from one sample, sequenced in a study of blood T cell repertoires in COVID-19. Assay: immunoSEQ multiplex PCR; the TCRdb copy retains only in-frame clones and omits some. The sample has about 210,000 clones, roughly 81% seen once. The sequenced sample was peripheral blood. The source of these receptors is a woman in her forties or fifties with active or convalescent COVID-19. Both conserved end residues are part of each CDR3. D genes are given only for firm matches.

V gene: TRBV3-1/TRBV3-2; D gene: TRBD2; J gene: TRBJ2-5; CDR3 protein: CASSLRGSLGETQYF
V gene: TRBV6-5; D gene: -; J gene: TRBJ1-6; CDR3 protein: CAESLGSSYNSPLHF
V gene: TRBV29-1; D gene: -; J gene: TRBJ1-4; CDR3 protein: CSVEAQGNEKLFF
V gene: TRBV3-1/TRBV3-2; D gene: -; J gene: TRBJ1-6; CDR3 protein: CASSQGATSTPLHF
V gene: TRBV9; D gene: -; J gene: TRBJ1-4; CDR3 protein: CASSVGNRQVNEKLFF
V gene: TRBV6-1; D gene: -; J gene: TRBJ2-2; CDR3 protein: CASSEREAGELFF
V gene: TRBV3-1/TRBV3-2; D gene: -; J gene: TRBJ2-7; CDR3 protein: CASSHGPGEQYF
V gene: TRBV5-4; D gene: -; J gene: TRBJ1-3; CDR3 protein: CASSLDGSSGNTIYF
V gene: TRBV24-1; D gene: TRBD1; J gene: TRBJ2-7; CDR3 protein: CATSDPGQGTHEQYF
V gene: TRBV4-2; D gene: -; J gene: TRBJ1-2; CDR3 protein: CASSQEEGSVYGYTF
V gene: TRBV3-1/TRBV3-2; D gene: -; J gene: TRBJ2-1; CDR3 protein: CASSPSLVGMQFF
V gene: TRBV12-3/TRBV12-4; D gene: -; J gene: TRBJ2-7; CDR3 protein: CASSPDDTNEQYF
V gene: TRBV29-1; D gene: TRBD1; J gene: TRBJ2-7; CDR3 protein: CSVDSFTGARPYEQYF
V gene: TRBV4-2; D gene: TRBD2; J gene: TRBJ2-2; CDR3 protein: CASSQGGTSVTGELFF
V gene: TRBV7-2; D gene: -; J gene: TRBJ1-3; CDR3 protein: CASSQRVSGGNTIYF
V gene: TRBV7-2; D gene: -; J gene: TRBJ2-6; CDR3 protein: CASSQTGNSGANVLTF
V gene: TRBV9; D gene: TRBD1; J gene: TRBJ2-5; CDR3 protein: CASSVVQGETQYF
V gene: TRBV19; D gene: -; J gene: TRBJ2-1; CDR3 protein: CASSIGGGPANEQFF
V gene: TRBV28; D gene: TRBD1; J gene: TRBJ1-4; CDR3 protein: CASSLRDRNEKLFF
V gene: TRBV2; D gene: TRBD2; J gene: TRBJ2-5; CDR3 protein: CASSGATSASYF
V gene: TRBV14; D gene: TRBD2; J gene: TRBJ2-4; CDR3 protein: CASSQESLAGGNIQYF
V gene: TRBV5-1; D gene: -; J gene: TRBJ1-4; CDR3 protein: CASSFGQVPEKLFF
V gene: TRBV9; D gene: -; J gene: TRBJ1-2; CDR3 protein: CASSATVYGYTF
V gene: TRBV7-7; D gene: -; J gene: TRBJ2-5; CDR3 protein: CASSLGGNGETQYF
V gene: TRBV5-1; D gene: -; J gene: TRBJ1-1; CDR3 protein: CASSLKRNTEAFF
V gene: TRBV5-1; D gene: -; J gene: TRBJ2-1; CDR3 protein: CASSLAVSAAGNEQFF
V gene: TRBV5-4; D gene: TRBD1; J gene: TRBJ2-1; CDR3 protein: CASSFPGQGGNEQFF
V gene: TRBV5-1; D gene: TRBD1; J gene: TRBJ2-5; CDR3 protein: CASSPQHRGRGETQYF
V gene: TRBV29-1; D gene: -; J gene: TRBJ2-7; CDR3 protein: CSVEASTYEQYF
V gene: TRBV6-5; D gene: -; J gene: TRBJ1-1; CDR3 protein: CASSFDWGDYTEAFF
V gene: TRBV18; D gene: -; J gene: TRBJ2-1; CDR3 protein: CASSPPGSEQFF
V gene: TRBV11-2; D gene: TRBD1; J gene: TRBJ2-2; CDR3 protein: CASSLIGGGGELFF
V gene: TRBV28; D gene: TRBD1; J gene: TRBJ2-4; CDR3 protein: CASRPGQGIQYF
V gene: TRBV5-5; D gene: -; J gene: TRBJ1-2; CDR3 protein: CASSLDMIDGYTF
V gene: TRBV3-1/TRBV3-2; D gene: TRBD2; J gene: TRBJ2-1; CDR3 protein: CASSLIGDSGAYNEQFF
V gene: TRBV3-1/TRBV3-2; D gene: TRBD2; J gene: TRBJ2-2; CDR3 protein: CASSHMAAGLGELFF
V gene: TRBV6-5; D gene: -; J gene: TRBJ1-1; CDR3 protein: CASSIRAVSNTEAFF
V gene: TRBV2; D gene: -; J gene: TRBJ2-2; CDR3 protein: CASRRSGFGTGELFF
V gene: TRBV4-1; D gene: -; J gene: TRBJ1-2; CDR3 protein: CASSQDLRGYYGYTF
V gene: TRBV6-5; D gene: -; J gene: TRBJ1-5; CDR3 protein: CGTGEGNQPQHF
V gene: TRBV25-1; D gene: -; J gene: TRBJ2-1; CDR3 protein: CASSDDRGAGYNEQFF
V gene: TRBV25-1; D gene: -; J gene: TRBJ2-5; CDR3 protein: CASSELAAETQYF
V gene: TRBV10-1; D gene: -; J gene: TRBJ2-3; CDR3 protein: CASSGTAGLDTQYF
V gene: TRBV5-1; D gene: -; J gene: TRBJ2-2; CDR3 protein: CASSFGDAGELFF
V gene: TRBV18; D gene: TRBD1; J gene: TRBJ1-1; CDR3 protein: CASSPTTGATEAFF
V gene: TRBV19; D gene: -; J gene: TRBJ1-5; CDR3 protein: CASSWRGPGAQHF
V gene: TRBV6-5; D gene: TRBD1; J gene: TRBJ2-3; CDR3 protein: CASTTTGTEGDTQYF
V gene: TRBV7-3; D gene: TRBD1; J gene: TRBJ1-1; CDR3 protein: CASSPTGATEAFF
V gene: TRBV5-4; D gene: TRBD1; J gene: TRBJ1-5; CDR3 protein: CASSLFGQGENQPQHF
V gene: TRBV4-1; D gene: -; J gene: TRBJ2-2; CDR3 protein: CASSPGPANTGELFF
V gene: TRBV4-2; D gene: TRBD1; J gene: TRBJ1-3; CDR3 protein: CASSQPPGTGVRNTIYF
V gene: TRBV5-6; D gene: TRBD1; J gene: TRBJ1-4; CDR3 protein: CASSLGQGSEKLFF
V gene: TRBV27; D gene: -; J gene: TRBJ2-2; CDR3 protein: CASSIINTGELFF
V gene: TRBV19; D gene: -; J gene: TRBJ2-1; CDR3 protein: CASSIDPGSSVYNEQFF
V gene: TRBV5-1; D gene: TRBD2; J gene: TRBJ2-2; CDR3 protein: CASSLLAGGNTGELFF
V gene: TRBV9; D gene: -; J gene: TRBJ2-7; CDR3 protein: CASSPDRSLSSYEQYF
V gene: TRBV5-1; D gene: TRBD1; J gene: TRBJ1-2; CDR3 protein: CASSFSRLTGKDYGYTF